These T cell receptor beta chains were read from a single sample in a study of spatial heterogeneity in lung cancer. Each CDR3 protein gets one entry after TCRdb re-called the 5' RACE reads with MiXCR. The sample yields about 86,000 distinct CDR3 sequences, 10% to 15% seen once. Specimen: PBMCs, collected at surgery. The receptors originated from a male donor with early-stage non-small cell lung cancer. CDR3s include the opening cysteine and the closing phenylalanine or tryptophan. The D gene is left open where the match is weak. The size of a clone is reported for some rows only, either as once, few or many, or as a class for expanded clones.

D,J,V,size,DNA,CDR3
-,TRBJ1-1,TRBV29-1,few,TGCAGCGTTGAATTGGGTAGCACTGAAGCTTTCTTT,CSVELGSTEAFF
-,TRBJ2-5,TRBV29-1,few,TGCAGCGTTGAAGGGCACACGCAGGAAAGCCAGTACTTC,CSVEGHTQESQYF
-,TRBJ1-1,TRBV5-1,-,TGCGCCAGCAGCTTGGAAGTTTCAGATTTGAACACTGAAGCTTTCTTT,CASSLEVSDLNTEAFF
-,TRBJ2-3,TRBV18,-,TGTGCCAGCTCACCACCGGTCGGGGGAGGAATTGCTACAGATACGCAGTATTTT,CASSPPVGGGIATDTQYF
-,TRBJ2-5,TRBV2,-,TGTGCCAGCAATTGGATCGGGAGCGAGACCCAGTACTTC,CASNWIGSETQYF
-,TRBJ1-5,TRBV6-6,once,TGTGCCAGCATCCTTACAGGGAGGGGAGATCAGCCCCAGCATTTT,CASILTGRGDQPQHF
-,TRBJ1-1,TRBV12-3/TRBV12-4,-,TGTGCCAGCAGTTTGAACAGTCAGGCTTTCTTT,CASSLNSQAFF
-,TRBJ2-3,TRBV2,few,TGTGCCAGCAGTTCCTCCGGAGGGGTCACAGATACGCAGTATTTT,CASSSSGGVTDTQYF
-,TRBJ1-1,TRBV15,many,TGTGCCACCAGCAGATTGGGGCGGACGAACACTGAAGCTTTCTTT,CATSRLGRTNTEAFF
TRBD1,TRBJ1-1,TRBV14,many,TGTGCCAGCAGCCAATTCTTACAGGGGATGAACACTGAAGCTTTCTTT,CASSQFLQGMNTEAFF
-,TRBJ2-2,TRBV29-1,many,TGCAGCGTTGAAGTCACGGGGGCCGGGGAGCTGTTTTTT,CSVEVTGAGELFF
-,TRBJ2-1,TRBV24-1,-,TGTGCCACCAGTGATTTGCGGAACAATGAGCAGTTCTTC,CATSDLRNNEQFF
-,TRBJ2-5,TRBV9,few,TGTGCCAGCAGCGTAGGAGGAAGGCAGCAAGAGACCCAGTACTTC,CASSVGGRQQETQYF
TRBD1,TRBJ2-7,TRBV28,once,TGTGCCACCGCCGGCGGGACAGGGGACCACGAGCAGTACTTC,CATAGGTGDHEQYF
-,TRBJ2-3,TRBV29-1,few,TGCAGCGCCGTAGAAATCCTTAGCTCCGGGGATACGCAGTATTTT,CSAVEILSSGDTQYF
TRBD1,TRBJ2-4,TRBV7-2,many,TGTGCCAGCAGCTCGATCGGGACAGCAAACATTCAGTACTTC,CASSSIGTANIQYF
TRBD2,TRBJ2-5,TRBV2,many,TGTGCCAGCTTGATCGGGAGGGCCCAAGAGACCCAGTACTTC,CASLIGRAQETQYF
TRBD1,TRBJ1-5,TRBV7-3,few,TGTGCCAGCAGCCCGGACAGGGACAGGCAGCCCCAGCATTTT,CASSPDRDRQPQHF
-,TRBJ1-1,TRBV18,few,TGTGCCAGCTCACCACCGGAGTCGAAGGCCGCCAACACTGAAGCTTTCTTT,CASSPPESKAANTEAFF
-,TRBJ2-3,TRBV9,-,TGTGCCAGCAGCGTATACGAGCGGGCCACAGATACGCAGTATTTT,CASSVYERATDTQYF
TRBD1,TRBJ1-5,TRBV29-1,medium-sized,TGCAGCGCCACAGGGGGCTATCAGCCCCAGCATTTT,CSATGGYQPQHF
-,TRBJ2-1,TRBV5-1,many,TGCGCCAGCAGCCTAGGCAATGAGCAGTTCTTC,CASSLGNEQFF
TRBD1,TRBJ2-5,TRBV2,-,TGTGCCAGCAGGCCATTGGACAGGGGACTATCGGCCCAGTACTTC,CASRPLDRGLSAQYF
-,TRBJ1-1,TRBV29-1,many,TGCAGCGTTGAGGCTGAAGCTTTCTTT,CSVEAEAFF
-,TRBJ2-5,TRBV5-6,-,TGTGCCAGCAGCTTGTCTAGTTTAGAGACCCAGTACTTC,CASSLSSLETQYF
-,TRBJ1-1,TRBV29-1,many,TGCAGCGTTGCCCTGGGGAGGGGTGAAGCTTTCTTT,CSVALGRGEAFF
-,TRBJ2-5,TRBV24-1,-,TGTGCCACCAGTGGGGCAGGGGAAGAGACCCAGTACTTC,CATSGAGEETQYF
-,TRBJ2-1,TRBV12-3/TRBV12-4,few,TGTGCCAGCAGTTACAGAAGCAATGAGCAGTTCTTC,CASSYRSNEQFF
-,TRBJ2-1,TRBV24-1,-,TGTGCCACCAGTGCTGGGGGGCGGGATATCTACAATGAGCAGTTCTTC,CATSAGGRDIYNEQFF
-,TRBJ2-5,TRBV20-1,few,TGCAGTGCCCTTCCCCGGGACTACCAAGAGACCCAGTACTTC,CSALPRDYQETQYF
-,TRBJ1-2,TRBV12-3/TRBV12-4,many,TGTGCCAGCAGTTTAAGGGGAGGTCCCAACTATGGCTACACCTTC,CASSLRGGPNYGYTF
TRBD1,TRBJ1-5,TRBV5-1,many,TGCGCCAGCAGCCCCGGACAGGGACTTCAGCCCCAGCATTTT,CASSPGQGLQPQHF
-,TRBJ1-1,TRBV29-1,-,TGCAGCGGCCAACAGGGCAAGAACACTGAAGCTTTCTTT,CSGQQGKNTEAFF
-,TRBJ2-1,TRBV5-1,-,TGCGCCAGCAGCTTACAGGGTCCGAATGAGCAGTTCTTC,CASSLQGPNEQFF
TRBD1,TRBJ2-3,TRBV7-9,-,TGTGCCAGCCTCGACAGGGGGGAAGATACGCAGTATTTT,CASLDRGEDTQYF
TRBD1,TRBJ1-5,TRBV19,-,TGTGCCAGTATCGAAGGACAGGGCAAGGGGCCCCAGCATTTT,CASIEGQGKGPQHF
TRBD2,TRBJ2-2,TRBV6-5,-,TGTGCCAGCACGACAATCGGACTAGCGGGAGGGATAGACACCGGGGAGCTGTTTTTT,CASTTIGLAGGIDTGELFF
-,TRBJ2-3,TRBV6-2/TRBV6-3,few,TGTGCCAGCAGGCCGAGCACAGATACGCAGTATTTT,CASRPSTDTQYF
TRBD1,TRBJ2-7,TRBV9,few,TGTGCCAGCAGCGTAGGGTCGGGACAGGGGGCCTACGAGCAGTACTTC,CASSVGSGQGAYEQYF
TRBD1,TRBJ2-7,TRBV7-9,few,TGTGCCAGCAGCCCCCGCCCAGGACAGGGGGTCTACGAGCAGTACTTC,CASSPRPGQGVYEQYF
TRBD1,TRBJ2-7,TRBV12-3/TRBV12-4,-,TGTGCCAGCAGTCTGGGACAGACCTACGAGCAGTACTTC,CASSLGQTYEQYF
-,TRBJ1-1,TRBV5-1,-,TGCGCCAGCAGCTTGGATGAGGGAAGGAACACTGAAGCTTTCTTT,CASSLDEGRNTEAFF
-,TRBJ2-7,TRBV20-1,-,TGCAGTGCTAGTCGGCAGTACGAGCAGTACTTC,CSASRQYEQYF
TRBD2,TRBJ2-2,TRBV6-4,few,TGTGCCAGCCAGCGGGGGGTGAACACCGGGGAGCTGTTTTTT,CASQRGVNTGELFF
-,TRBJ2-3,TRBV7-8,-,TGTGCCAGCAGCATCGGTTCGAGCGCAGATACGCAGTATTTT,CASSIGSSADTQYF
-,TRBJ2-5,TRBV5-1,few,TGCGCCAGCAGCATTGGGGCACGACGGGACCAAGGGACCCAGTACTTC,CASSIGARRDQGTQYF
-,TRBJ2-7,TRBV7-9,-,TGTGCCAGCAGCTTAGCAACCCGGGGAGGCGAGCAGTACTTC,CASSLATRGGEQYF
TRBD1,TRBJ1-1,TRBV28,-,TGTGCCAGCAGTTTATCCCAGGGGGGGGACACTGAAGCTTTCTTT,CASSLSQGGDTEAFF
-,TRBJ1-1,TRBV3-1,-,TGTGCCAGCAGCCCCTCCCAGGGGTGGAAGAACACTGAAGCTTTCTTT,CASSPSQGWKNTEAFF
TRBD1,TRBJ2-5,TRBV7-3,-,TGTGCCAGCAGCGAGCAGGGGGCTCCAGAGACCCAGTACTTC,CASSEQGAPETQYF
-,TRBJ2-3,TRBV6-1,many,TGTGCCAGCAGTGAAGGCGCGGGTGCCCGGGGTGATACGCAGTATTTT,CASSEGAGARGDTQYF
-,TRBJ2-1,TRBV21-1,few,TGTGCCAGCAGCAAAGAGCTCAGGTTCCACAATGAGCAGTTCTTC,CASSKELRFHNEQFF